One and the same sample provided the 7 T cell receptor beta chains below, sequenced in a study of blood T cell repertoires in COVID-19. Some clones are missing from TCRdb's copy, which holds only in-frame ones; the method was immunoSEQ multiplex PCR. The data hold approximately 500,000 clones, with approximately 83% observed a single time. Sequenced sample: peripheral blood. The receptors stem from a human donor in a cohort sampled during active COVID-19.

This chain uses TRBV3-1 (or the pseudogene TRBV3-2) with TRBJ1-1; D is unclear. Germline lookup yields CDR1 LGHDT and CDR2 YNNKEL (reference sequence). The V gene lost 4 bases and the J gene lost 1 base, with 16 bases spanning the gap. The CDR3 is 16 residues long. The CDR3 sequence is CASSRELGDGNTEAFF. The CDR3 nucleotides are TGTGCCAGCAGCCGCGAGCTAGGAGACGGGAACACTGAAGCTTTCTTT.

The rearrangement links TRBV6-6 to TRBJ2-7, with 10 nucleotides matching TRBD1. The V gene end was trimmed by 0 bases and the J gene end by 0 bases; junction bases not matched to a gene: 2. The CDR3 extends over 16 amino acids. CDR1 MNHNY and CDR2 SVGAGI come from the germline V gene (reference sequence). CDR3: CASSYSRQGASYEQYF. CDR3 nucleotide sequence: TGTGCCAGCAGTTACTCAAGACAGGGGGCCTCCTACGAGCAGTACTTC.

The rearrangement uses TRBV9 and TRBJ1-2; possible D gene TRBD1, 6 bases. The CDR3 runs 14 residues. V shed 4 bases and J shed 3 bases, with 13 bases lying between them. CDR1 SGDLS and CDR2 YYNGEE come from the germline V gene. The CDR3 nucleotides read TGTGCCAGCAGCCCCGGACAGTATTACTATGGCTACACCTTC. As protein: CASSPGQYYYGYTF.

The rearrangement links TRBV30 to TRBJ2-3, with 9 bases matching TRBD1. The V gene's germline CDR1 is GTSNPN and CDR2 SVGIG (reference sequence). V dropped 0 bases and J dropped 10; count of bases not matched to a gene: 26. This CDR3 spans 20 amino acids. CDR3 amino acids: CAWSVIYGQGPLKAIGAQYF. CDR3 DNA: TGTGCCTGGAGTGTAATTTATGGACAGGGGCCCCTTAAAGCCATCGGGGCGCAGTATTTT.

This clone was recorded a few times. The chain carries TRBV15 and TRBJ1-1; 9 nucleotides agree with TRBD1. The CDR3 totals 15 residues. V gave up 2 bases and J gave up 5 bases; unmatched junction bases: 6. Germline CDR1 is LNHNV and CDR2 is YYDKDF (reference sequence). The CDR3 bases are TGTGCCACCAGCAGAACAGGGGGCGTGGGAACTGAAGCTTTCTTT. Translation gives CATSRTGGVGTEAFF.

The genes are TRBV19 and TRBJ2-4, with D hard to call. V lost 6 bases, J lost 0 bases, and 15 bases lay in between. CDR3 length: 16 residues. The germline gives CDR1 LNHDA, CDR2 SQIVND (reference sequence). The CDR3 bases are TGTGCCAGTAGAACAGACCTACCACTAGCCAAAAACATTCAGTACTTC. This gives the protein CASRTDLPLAKNIQYF.

The rearrangement links TRBV7-3 to TRBJ2-5, with 7 bases matching TRBD1. V lost 5 bases, J lost 5 bases, and 5 bases stayed unmatched. This CDR3 is built from 13 residues. In germline, CDR1 is SGHTA, CDR2 FQGTGA. Here the CDR3 DNA reads TGTGCCAGCAGCGCCGGACAGGTTGAGACCCAGTACTTC. This sequence encodes CASSAGQVETQYF.